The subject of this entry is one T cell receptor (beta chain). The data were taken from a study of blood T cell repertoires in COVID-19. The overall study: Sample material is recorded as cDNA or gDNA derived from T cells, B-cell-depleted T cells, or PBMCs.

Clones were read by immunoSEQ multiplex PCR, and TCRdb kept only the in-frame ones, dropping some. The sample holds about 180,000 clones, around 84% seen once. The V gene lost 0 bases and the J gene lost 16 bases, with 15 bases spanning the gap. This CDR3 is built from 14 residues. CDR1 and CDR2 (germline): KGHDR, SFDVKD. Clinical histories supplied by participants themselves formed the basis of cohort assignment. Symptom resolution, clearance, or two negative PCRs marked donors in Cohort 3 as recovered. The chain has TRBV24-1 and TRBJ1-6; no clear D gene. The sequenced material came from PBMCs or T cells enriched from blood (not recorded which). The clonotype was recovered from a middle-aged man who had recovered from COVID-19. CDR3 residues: CATSDLQHRLRLHF. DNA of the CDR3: TGTGCCACCAGTGATTTGCAGCACAGACTAAGGCTCCACTTT.